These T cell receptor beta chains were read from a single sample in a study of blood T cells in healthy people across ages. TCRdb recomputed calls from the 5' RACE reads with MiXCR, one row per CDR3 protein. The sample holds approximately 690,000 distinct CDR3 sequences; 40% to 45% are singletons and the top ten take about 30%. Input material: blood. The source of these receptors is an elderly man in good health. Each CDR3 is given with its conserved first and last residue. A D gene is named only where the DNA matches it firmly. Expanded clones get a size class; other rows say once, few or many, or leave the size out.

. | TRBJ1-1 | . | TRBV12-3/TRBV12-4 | CASSCQRGTEAFF | TGTGCCAGCAGCTGCCAGAGAGGGACTGAAGCTTTCTTT
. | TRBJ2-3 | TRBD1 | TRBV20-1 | CSARDLPGGSDTQYF | TGCAGTGCTAGAGACTTGCCAGGGGGCTCAGATACGCAGTATTTT
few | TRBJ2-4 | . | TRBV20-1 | CSARDRGGRVVDIQYF | TGCAGTGCTAGAGATCGTGGGGGGCGGGTCGTAGACATTCAGTACTTC
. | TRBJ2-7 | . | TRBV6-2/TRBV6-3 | CASSNRGTFSYEQYF | TGTGCCAGCAGCAATCGAGGTACGTTCTCCTACGAGCAGTACTTC
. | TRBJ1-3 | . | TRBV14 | CASSQSGGSSGNTIYF | TGTGCCAGCAGCCAATCCGGGGGTTCCTCCGGAAACACCATATATTTT
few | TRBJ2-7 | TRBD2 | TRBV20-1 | CSALGTSGTYEQYF | TGCAGTGCCCTCGGGACTAGCGGGACCTACGAGCAGTACTTC
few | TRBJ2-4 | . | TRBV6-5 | CASSKGTENIQYF | TGTGCCAGCAGTAAGGGGACGGAAAACATTCAGTACTTC
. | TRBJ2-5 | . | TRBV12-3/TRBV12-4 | CASSPWTASQETQYF | TGTGCCAGCAGTCCCTGGACAGCGAGCCAAGAGACCCAGTACTTC
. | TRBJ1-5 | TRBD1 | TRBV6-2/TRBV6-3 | CASSSGTGTIRRGNQPQHF | TGTGCCAGCAGCTCCGGGACAGGGACAATTAGAAGGGGCAATCAGCCCCAGCATTTT
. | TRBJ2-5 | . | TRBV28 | CASSLNNPRMQYF | TGTGCCAGCAGTTTAAACAATCCCCGCATGCAGTACTTC